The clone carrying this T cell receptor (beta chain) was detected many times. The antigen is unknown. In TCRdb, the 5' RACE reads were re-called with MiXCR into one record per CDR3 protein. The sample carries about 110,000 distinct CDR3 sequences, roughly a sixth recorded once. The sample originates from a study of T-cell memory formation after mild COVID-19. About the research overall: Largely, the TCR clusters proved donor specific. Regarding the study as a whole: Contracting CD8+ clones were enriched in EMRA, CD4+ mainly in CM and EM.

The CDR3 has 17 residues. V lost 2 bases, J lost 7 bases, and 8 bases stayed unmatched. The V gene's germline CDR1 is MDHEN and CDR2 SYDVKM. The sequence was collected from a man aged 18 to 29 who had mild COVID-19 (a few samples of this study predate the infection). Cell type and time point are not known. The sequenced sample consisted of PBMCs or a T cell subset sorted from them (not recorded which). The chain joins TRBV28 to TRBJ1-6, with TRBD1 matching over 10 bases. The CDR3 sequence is CASSLSTGQGVNSPLHF. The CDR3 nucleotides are TGTGCCAGCAGTTTAAGTACCGGACAGGGGGTAAATTCACCCCTCCACTTT.